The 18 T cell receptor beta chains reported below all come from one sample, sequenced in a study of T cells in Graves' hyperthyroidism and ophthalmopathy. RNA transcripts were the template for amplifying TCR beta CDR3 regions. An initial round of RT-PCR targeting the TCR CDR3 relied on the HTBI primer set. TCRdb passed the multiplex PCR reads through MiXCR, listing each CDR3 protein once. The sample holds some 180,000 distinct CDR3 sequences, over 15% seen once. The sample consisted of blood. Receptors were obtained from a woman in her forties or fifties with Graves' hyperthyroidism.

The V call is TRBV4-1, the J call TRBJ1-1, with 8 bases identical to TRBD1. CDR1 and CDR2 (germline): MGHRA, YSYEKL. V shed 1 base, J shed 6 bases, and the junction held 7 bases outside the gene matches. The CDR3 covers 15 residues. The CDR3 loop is CASSQAGGGLSEAFF. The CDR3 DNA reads TGCGCCAGCAGCCAAGCAGGGGGCGGATTATCTGAAGCTTTCTTT.

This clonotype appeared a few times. The CDR3 is CASSTGGGEQYF. The CDR3 nucleotides read TGTGCCAGTAGTACGGGGGGTGGCGAGCAGTACTTC. The chain employs TRBV19 and TRBJ2-7; 7 nucleotides match TRBD2. The CDR3 loop spans 12 amino acids. The V gene's germline CDR1 is LNHDA and CDR2 SQIVND (reference sequence). V lost 4 bases and J lost 6; bases outside the gene matches: 3.

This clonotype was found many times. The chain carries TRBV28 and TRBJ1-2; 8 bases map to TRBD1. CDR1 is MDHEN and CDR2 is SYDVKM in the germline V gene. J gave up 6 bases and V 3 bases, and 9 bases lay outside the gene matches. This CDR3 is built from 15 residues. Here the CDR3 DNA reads TGTGCCAGCAGTTTTAGGGCGGACAGGGACAATGGCTACACCTTC. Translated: CASSFRADRDNGYTF.

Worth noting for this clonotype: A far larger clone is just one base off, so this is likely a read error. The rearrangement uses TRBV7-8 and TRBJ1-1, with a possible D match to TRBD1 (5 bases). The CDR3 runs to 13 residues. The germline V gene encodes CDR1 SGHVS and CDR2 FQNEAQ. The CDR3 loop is CASSWGLNTVAFF. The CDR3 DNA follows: TGTGCCAGCAGCTGGGGGTTGAACACTGTAGCTTTCTTT.

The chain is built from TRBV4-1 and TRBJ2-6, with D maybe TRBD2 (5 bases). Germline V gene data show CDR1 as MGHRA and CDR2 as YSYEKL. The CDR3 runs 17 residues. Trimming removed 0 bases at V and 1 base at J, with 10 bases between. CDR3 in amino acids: CASSQDWEPSGANVLTF. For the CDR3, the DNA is TGCGCCAGCAGCCAAGATTGGGAGCCTTCTGGGGCCAACGTCCTGACTTTC.

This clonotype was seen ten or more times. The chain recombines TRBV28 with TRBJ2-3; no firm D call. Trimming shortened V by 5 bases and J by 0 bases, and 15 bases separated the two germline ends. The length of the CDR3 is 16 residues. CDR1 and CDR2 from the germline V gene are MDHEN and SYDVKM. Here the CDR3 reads CASSPSTVPSTDTQYF. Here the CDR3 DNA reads TGTGCCAGCAGTCCCTCGACGGTCCCTAGCACAGATACGCAGTATTTT.

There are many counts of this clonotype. The CDR3 loop is CASSLRGEQYF. The CDR3 DNA follows: TGTGCCAGCAGTTTAAGGGGTGAGCAGTACTTC. J is TRBJ2-7 and V is TRBV27, with a possible D match to TRBD1 (5 bases). The length of the CDR3 is 11 residues. V lost 2 bases, J lost 7 bases, and 6 bases lay in between. Germline CDR1 MNHEY, CDR2 SMNVEV (reference sequence).

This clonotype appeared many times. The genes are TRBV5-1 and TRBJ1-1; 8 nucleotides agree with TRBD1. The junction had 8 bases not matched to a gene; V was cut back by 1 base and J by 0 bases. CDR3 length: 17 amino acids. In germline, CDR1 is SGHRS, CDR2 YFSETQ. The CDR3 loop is CASSLQGAGGLNTEAFF. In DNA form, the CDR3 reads TGCGCCAGCAGCTTGCAGGGGGCTGGGGGATTGAACACTGAAGCTTTCTTT.

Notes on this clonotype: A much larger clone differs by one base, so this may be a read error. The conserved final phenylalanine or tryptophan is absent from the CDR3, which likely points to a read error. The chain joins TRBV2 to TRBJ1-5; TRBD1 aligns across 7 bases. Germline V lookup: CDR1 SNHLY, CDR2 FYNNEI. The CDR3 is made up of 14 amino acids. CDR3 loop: CAFGTAYSNQPQHL. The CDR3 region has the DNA TGTGCGTTTGGGACAGCATATAGCAATCAGCCCCAGCATCTT.

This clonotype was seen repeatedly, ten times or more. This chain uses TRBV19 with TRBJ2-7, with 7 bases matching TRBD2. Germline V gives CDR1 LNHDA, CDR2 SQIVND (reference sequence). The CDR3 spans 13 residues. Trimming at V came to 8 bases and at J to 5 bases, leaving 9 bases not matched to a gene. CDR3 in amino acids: CASGPRDYDEQYF. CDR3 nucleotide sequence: TGTGCCAGTGGGCCCCGGGACTACGACGAGCAGTACTTC.

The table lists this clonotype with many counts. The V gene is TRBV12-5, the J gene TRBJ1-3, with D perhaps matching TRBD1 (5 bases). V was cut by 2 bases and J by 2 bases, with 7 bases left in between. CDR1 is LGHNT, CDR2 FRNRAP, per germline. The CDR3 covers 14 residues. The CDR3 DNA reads TGTGCTAGTGGTTTGTGGGGGGCTGGAAACACCATATATTTT. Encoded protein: CASGLWGAGNTIYF.

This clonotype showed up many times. CDR3 coding DNA: TGCAGTGCTAGACCTCCGGACAGGGGCCTGAACTATGGCTACACCTTC. Amino acid sequence: CSARPPDRGLNYGYTF. The rearrangement joins TRBV20-1 to TRBJ1-2, with 9 bases matching TRBD1. Germline CDR1 reads DFQATT; CDR2 reads SNEGSKA (reference sequence). CDR3 length: 16 amino acids. Unmatched junction bases numbered 9, after V lost 2 bases and J lost 2 bases.

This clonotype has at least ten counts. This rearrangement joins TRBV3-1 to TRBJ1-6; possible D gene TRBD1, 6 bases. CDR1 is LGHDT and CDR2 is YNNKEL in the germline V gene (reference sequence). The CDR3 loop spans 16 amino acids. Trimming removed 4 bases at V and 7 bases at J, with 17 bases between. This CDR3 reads CASSRIDGGSNSPLHF. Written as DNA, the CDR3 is TGTGCCAGCAGCCGAATCGATGGGGGCTCGAATTCACCCCTCCACTTT.

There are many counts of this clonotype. In DNA, the CDR3 is TGTGCCAGCAGCTCTATCACAGATACGCAGTATTTT. The encoded protein is CASSSITDTQYF. The chain is built from TRBV7-9 and TRBJ2-3; D is undetermined. Germline CDR1 reads SEHNR; CDR2 reads FQNEAQ (reference sequence). This CDR3 contains 12 residues. V lost 4 bases, J lost 2 bases, and 4 bases lay in between.

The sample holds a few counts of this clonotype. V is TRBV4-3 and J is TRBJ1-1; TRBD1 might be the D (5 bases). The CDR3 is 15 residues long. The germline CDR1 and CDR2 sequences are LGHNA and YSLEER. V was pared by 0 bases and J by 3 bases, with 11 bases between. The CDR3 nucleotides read TGCGCCAGCAGCCAAGAGACCCAGGGATACACTGAAGCTTTCTTT. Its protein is CASSQETQGYTEAFF.

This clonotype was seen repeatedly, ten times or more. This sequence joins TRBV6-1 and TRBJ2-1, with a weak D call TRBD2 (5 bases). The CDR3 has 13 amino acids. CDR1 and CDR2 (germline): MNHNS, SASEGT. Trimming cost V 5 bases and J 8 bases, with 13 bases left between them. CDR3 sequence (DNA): TGTGCCAGCAGTCCCTCGGCGGGTCATGAGCAGTTCTTC. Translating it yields CASSPSAGHEQFF.

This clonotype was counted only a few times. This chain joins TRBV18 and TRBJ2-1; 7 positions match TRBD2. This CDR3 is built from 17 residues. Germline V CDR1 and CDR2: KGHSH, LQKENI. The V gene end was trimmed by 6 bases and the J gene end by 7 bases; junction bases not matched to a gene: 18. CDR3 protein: CASSPGRGTLSENEQFF. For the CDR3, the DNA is TGTGCCAGCTCCCCAGGGCGGGGGACCCTGAGTGAGAATGAGCAGTTCTTC.

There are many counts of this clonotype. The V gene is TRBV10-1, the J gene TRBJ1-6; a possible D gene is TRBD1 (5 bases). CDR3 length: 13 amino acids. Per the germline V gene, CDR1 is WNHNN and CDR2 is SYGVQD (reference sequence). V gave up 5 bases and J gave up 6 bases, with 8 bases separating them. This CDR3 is CASSLQGNSPLHF. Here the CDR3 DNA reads TGCGCCAGCAGTCTTCAGGGTAATTCACCCCTCCACTTT.